The 17 T cell receptor beta chains below come from one sample, sequenced in a study of technical replicates of blood from a handful of donors. Assay: immunoSEQ multiplex PCR; the TCRdb copy retains only in-frame clones and omits some. The sample lists around 64,000 clones, about 94% occurring once. Sequencing was done on a sample of PBMCs. Every receptor here comes from a human donor in good health. Some clones in this sample may be carry-over from other donors' samples.

J is TRBJ2-7 and V is TRBV27; weak D call: TRBD1 (5 bases). The CDR3 sequence is 14 residues long. The V gene's germline CDR1 is MNHEY and CDR2 SMNVEV (reference sequence). The V and J ends lost 2 bases and 1 base respectively, with 9 bases between them. This chain's CDR3 is CASSLPGWSYEQYF. CDR3 DNA sequence: TGTGCCAGCAGTTTACCAGGGTGGTCCTACGAGCAGTACTTC.

The gene calls are TRBV28 and TRBJ2-7; 8 bases line up with TRBD2. V trimming: 7 bases; J trimming: 2 bases; junction bases outside the gene matches: 7. This CDR3 spans 14 amino acids. The germline V gene has CDR1 MDHEN and CDR2 SYDVKM. The CDR3: CASIAGNHPYEQYF. DNA of the CDR3: TGTGCCAGCATAGCGGGAAACCACCCCTACGAGCAGTACTTC.

The rearrangement uses TRBV7-6 and TRBJ2-2; 9 bases agree with TRBD2. CDR3 size: 13 residues. Unmatched junction bases numbered 4, after V lost 8 bases and J lost 6 bases. Germline V CDR1 and CDR2: SGHVS, FNYEAQ. Written as DNA, the CDR3 is TGTGCCAGCGGGGCTAGCGGGGCCGGGGAGCTGTTTTTT. Its translation: CASGASGAGELFF.

The V call is TRBV7-3, the J call TRBJ2-1, with TRBD2 matching over 8 bases. This CDR3 contains 13 residues. Germline values: CDR1 SGHTA, CDR2 FQGTGA. Losses at the gene ends were 6 bases for V and 8 bases for J; bases not matched to a gene: 6. The DNA for the CDR3 is TGTGCCAGCAGAATCACGGGGGGGGATGAGCAGTTCTTC. It translates to CASRITGGDEQFF.

The chain is built from TRBV15 and TRBJ2-1, with TRBD2 matching over 12 bases. The germline CDR1 and CDR2 sequences are LNHNV and YYDKDF (reference sequence). The V segment lost 0 bases and the J segment 7 bases; nucleotides outside the gene matches: 7. CDR3 size: 17 residues. CDR3: CATSRDPSSGRENEQFF. The CDR3 DNA sequence: TGTGCCACCAGCAGAGATCCCTCTAGCGGGAGGGAGAATGAGCAGTTCTTC.

This chain connects TRBV10-1 to TRBJ1-2, with a weak D call TRBD1 (6 bases). Germline CDR1 and CDR2: WNHNN and SYGVQD (reference sequence). This CDR3 region has 14 residues. Trimming shortened V by 7 bases and J by 6 bases, and 18 bases separated the two germline ends. This CDR3 reads CASNSRDTQDGYTF. DNA of the CDR3: TGCGCCAGCAACTCCCGGGACACTCAAGATGGCTACACCTTC.

CDR3 in DNA: TGCGCCAGCAGCTTGCTAGCGGGAGCGGGTGAGCAGTTCTTC. Protein: CASSLLAGAGEQFF. The chain combines TRBV5-1 with TRBJ2-1; 10 nucleotides agree with TRBD2. Germline CDR1 reads SGHRS; CDR2 reads YFSETQ. Unmatched junction bases numbered 4, after V lost 1 base and J lost 9 bases. CDR3 size: 14 residues.

The chain links TRBV29-1 to TRBJ2-5; D unresolved. The CDR3 spans 12 residues. Per the germline V gene, CDR1 is SQVTM and CDR2 is ANQGSEA. Trimming removed 3 bases at V and 7 bases at J, with 12 bases between. CDR3 in DNA: TGCAGCGTTGAGGTGCAGGCCGCGACCCAGTACTTC. This encodes CSVEVQAATQYF. Supplemented by reference TRBV29-1 and TRBJ2-5, the full variable domain reads SAVISQKPSRDICQRGTSLTIQCQVDSQVTMMFWYRQQPGQSLTLIATANQGSEATYESGFVIDKFPISRPNLTFSTLTVSNMSPEDSSIYLCSVEVQAATQYFGPGTRLLVL.

The J gene is TRBJ2-1, the V gene TRBV11-2; the match to TRBD2 covers 10 bases. This CDR3 has 16 residues. From germline, CDR1 is SGHAT and CDR2 FQNNGV. Trimming removed 5 bases from V and 4 bases from J; junction bases left unmatched: 8. CDR3 DNA: TGTGCCAGCAGCCCATTGAGCGGGAGGGCGTACAATGAGCAGTTCTTC. Its translation is CASSPLSGRAYNEQFF.

The V and J genes are TRBV5-8 and TRBJ2-2; the D gene is possibly TRBD2 (5 bases). Trimming left V 0 bases short and J 5 bases short, with 8 bases between. Germline CDR1 SGHTS, CDR2 YDEGEE. This CDR3 is 14 amino acids long. The chain's CDR3 is CASSLDGGTGELFF. In nucleotides, the CDR3 is TGTGCCAGCAGCTTGGATGGCGGGACCGGGGAGCTGTTTTTT.

This clone was seen only once. The genes are TRBV27 and TRBJ2-7; 8 bases are a match to TRBD1. Germline V CDR1 and CDR2: MNHEY, SMNVEV (reference sequence). J was trimmed by 2 bases and V by 5 bases; bases with no gene match: 5. The CDR3 has 14 residues. In DNA form, the CDR3 reads TGTGCCAGCAGTCAGACAGGGGCGGCCTACGAGCAGTACTTC. Translating it yields CASSQTGAAYEQYF.

This sequence joins TRBV5-1 and TRBJ2-3; D possibly corresponds to TRBD2 (7 bases). Germline V CDR1 and CDR2: SGHRS, YFSETQ. The length of the CDR3 is 14 residues. The V gene lost 0 bases and the J gene lost 4 bases, with 9 bases spanning the gap. The CDR3 sequence is CASSLGGGADTQYF. In nucleotides, the CDR3 is TGCGCCAGCAGCTTGGGGGGGGGCGCAGATACGCAGTATTTT.

J is TRBJ1-6 and V is TRBV5-6; D perhaps matches TRBD1 (6 bases). Trimming pared 0 bases from V and 6 bases from J, leaving 13 bases between. The germline V gene has CDR1 SGHDT and CDR2 YYEEEE. The length of the CDR3 is 16 residues. CDR3 in DNA: TGTGCCAGCAGCTTGGTAGGGGGACTACCTAATTCACCCCTCCACTTT. Protein: CASSLVGGLPNSPLHF.

The chain is built from TRBV10-3 and TRBJ1-2; 7 nucleotides line up with TRBD1. Germline values: CDR1 ENHRY, CDR2 SYGVKD. V shed 0 bases, J shed 5 bases, and the junction held 0 bases outside the gene matches. CDR3 length: 13 amino acids. This chain's CDR3 is CAISESTGYGYTF. The CDR3, as DNA: TGTGCCATCAGTGAGTCGACAGGGTATGGCTACACCTTC.

The V call is TRBV7-9, the J call TRBJ2-3; a possible D gene is TRBD1 (5 bases). The CDR3 loop spans 13 amino acids. From germline, CDR1 is SEHNR and CDR2 FQNEAQ (reference sequence). V was shortened by 5 bases and J by 3 bases, with 9 bases between the two germline ends. The CDR3 region is CASSTSGTDTQYF. The CDR3 DNA sequence: TGTGCCAGCAGCACCTCAGGGACAGATACGCAGTATTTT.

V usage is TRBV7-2 and J usage is TRBJ1-1, with TRBD1 as a possible D gene (6 bases). V dropped 6 bases and J dropped 4 bases, with 12 bases sitting between them. The CDR3 is 13 residues long. Germline CDR1 is SGHTA and CDR2 is FQGNSA. The CDR3 here is CASRRTELTEAFF. In DNA form, the CDR3 reads TGTGCCAGCAGGCGGACAGAGCTCACTGAAGCTTTCTTT.

This sequence joins TRBV7-8 and TRBJ1-2, with 7 bases matching TRBD1. The trim removed 7 bases at V and 2 bases at J, leaving 7 bases unmatched. The CDR3 extends over 14 amino acids. Per germline, CDR1 SGHVS and CDR2 FQNEAQ. CDR3 loop: CASTFGDRNYGYTF. The CDR3 DNA follows: TGTGCCAGCACATTCGGGGACAGAAACTATGGCTACACCTTC.